This T cell receptor (beta chain) emerged from a study of T cells in Graves' hyperthyroidism and ophthalmopathy. Amplification of TCR beta CDR3 regions was performed using RNA transcripts as template. The primer set for the first-round RT-PCR of the TCR CDR3 was HTBI. One entry per CDR3 protein results from TCRdb running MiXCR on the multiplex PCR reads. In the table there are some 350,000 distinct CDR3 sequences, 20% to 25% of which are singletons. Trimming cost V 3 bases and J 15 bases, with 12 bases left between them. The germline V gene has CDR1 KGHSH and CDR2 LQKENI. The CDR3 runs to 12 residues. This clonotype was recorded at least ten times.

Sequencing was performed on blood. The TCR originated in a man aged 50 to 59 with Graves' hyperthyroidism. The chain links TRBV18 to TRBJ1-6; D is ambiguous. The CDR3 loop is CASSPETTYLHF. Here the CDR3 DNA reads TGTGCCAGCTCACCCGAGACGACGTACCTCCACTTT.